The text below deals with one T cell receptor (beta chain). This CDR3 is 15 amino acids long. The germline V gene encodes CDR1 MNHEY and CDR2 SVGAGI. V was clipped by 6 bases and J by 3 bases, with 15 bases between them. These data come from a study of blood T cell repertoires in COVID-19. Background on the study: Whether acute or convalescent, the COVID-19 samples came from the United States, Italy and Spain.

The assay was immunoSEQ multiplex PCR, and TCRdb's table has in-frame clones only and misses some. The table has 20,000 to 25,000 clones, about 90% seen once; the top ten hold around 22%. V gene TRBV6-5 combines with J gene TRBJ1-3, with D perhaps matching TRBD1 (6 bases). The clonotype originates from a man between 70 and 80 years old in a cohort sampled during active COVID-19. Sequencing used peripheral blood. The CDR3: CASRKTGNRGNTIYF. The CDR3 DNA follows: TGTGCCAGCAGGAAAACAGGGAACCGTGGAAACACCATATATTTT.